This T cell receptor beta chain was recorded in a study of CD8 T cells in Susac syndrome. Looking at the study overall: Treatment status at blood draw for the Susac syndrome patients was therapy-naive, corticosteroids, or intravenous immunoglobulin alone.

This CDR3 comprises 18 residues. Per the germline V gene, CDR1 is SGHAT and CDR2 is FQNNGV. J was trimmed by 6 bases and V by 4 bases; bases with no gene match: 21. About this clonotype itself: Its target is not known.

General study results and limits: Across the total CD8+ repertoires, about 17 Susac-specific public clones were found. The CD8+ TEMRA repertoires yielded a few such clones.

The RNA, about 0.45 to 1 ug, was put through reverse transcription using random hexamers. Across 54 Vbeta and 13 Jbeta, immunoSEQ multiplex PCR amplified TCR beta CDR3. Using its own MiXCR run on the immunoSEQ multiplex PCR reads, TCRdb lists one record per CDR3 protein. The profile covers some 130,000 distinct CDR3 sequences, with more than 85% appearing a single time and around 0.2% taken by the ten largest. The rearrangement uses TRBV11-2 and TRBJ2-7, with 7 bases matching TRBD1. Sequencing input: CD8+ T cells from PBMCs. The clonotype comes from a human donor with Susac syndrome. DNA of the CDR3: TGTGCCAGCAGCTCCACCCCGTGGGGTACAGGGGATCCTACCGAGCAGTACTTC. Translated, it gives CASSSTPWGTGDPTEQYF.